Described below is a single T cell receptor (beta chain) sequence and its context. The data derive from a study of technical replicates of blood from four donors. Method: immunoSEQ multiplex PCR; TCRdb's copy keeps in-frame clones and lacks some. The table shows 50,000 to 70,000 clones, with 91% occurring only once. V lost 5 bases to trimming and J lost 0 bases, with 14 bases between them. This CDR3 comprises 15 residues. Germline CDR1 ENHRY, CDR2 SYGVKD. The V call is TRBV10-3, the J call TRBJ2-7, with TRBD2 as a possible D gene (6 bases). Sequencing input: PBMCs. The clonotype originates from a human donor in good health. Some clones in this sample may be carry-over from other donors' samples. CDR3 DNA sequence: TGTGCCATCAGTAAGGGGAGAGCGGGCTCCTACGAGCAGTACTTC. Translating it yields CAISKGRAGSYEQYF.